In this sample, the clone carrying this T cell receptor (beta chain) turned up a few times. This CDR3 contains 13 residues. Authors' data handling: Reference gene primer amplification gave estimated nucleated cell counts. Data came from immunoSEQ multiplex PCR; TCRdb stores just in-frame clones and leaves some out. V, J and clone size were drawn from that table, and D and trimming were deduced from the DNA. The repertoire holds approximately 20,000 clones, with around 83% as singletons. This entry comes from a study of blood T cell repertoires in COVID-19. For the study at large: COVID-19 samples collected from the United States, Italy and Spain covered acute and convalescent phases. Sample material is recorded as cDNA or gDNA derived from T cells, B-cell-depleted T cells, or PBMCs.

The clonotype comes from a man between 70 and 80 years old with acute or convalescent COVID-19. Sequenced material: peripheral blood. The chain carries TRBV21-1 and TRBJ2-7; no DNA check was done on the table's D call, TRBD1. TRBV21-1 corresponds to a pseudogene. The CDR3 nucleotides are TGTGCCAGCAGCAAAGGGCAGATCTACGAGCAGTACTTC. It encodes CASSKGQIYEQYF.